This TCR beta chain originates from a study of blood T cell repertoires in COVID-19. Overall study: From the United States, Italy and Spain came samples of acute and convalescent COVID-19. From T cells, B-cell-depleted T cells, or PBMCs came the material, which was cDNA or gDNA.

Patients of the Seattle cohort, enrolled during active infection, were followed longitudinally. In the original analysis: For nucleated cells, counts were estimated from reference gene primer amplification. Sequenced by immunoSEQ multiplex PCR; TCRdb stores in-frame clones only, minus some. Clone size and V and J calls were adopted from that table, with D and trimming inferred from the DNA. Found here are around 250,000 clones, 80% to 90% of them singletons; the top ten hold about 10%. The CDR3 sequence is 17 residues long. The germline gives CDR1 MDHEN, CDR2 SYDVKM. With V trimmed by 7 bases and J by 5 bases, 14 bases remained unmatched.

The sample taken for sequencing was peripheral blood. This chain links TRBV28 with TRBJ1-5, with TRBD1 matching 10 bases. This TCR derives from a woman in her 70s with COVID-19, enrolled during active disease. The CDR3 DNA reads TGTGCCAGCATCCCGGGGAGGGGACAGGGGCGGGATCAGCCCCAGCATTTT. Translated: CASIPGRGQGRDQPQHF.